These 7 T cell receptor beta chains were all obtained from the same sample, sequenced in a study of T cell responses to AZD1222 COVID-19 vaccine (dated by TCRdb to the early 2020s). Reading the label with the study, this specimen's time point is: baseline before first vaccination. Receptors were amplified or captured by the immunoSEQ multiplex PCR assay. This is the immuneACCESS table as TCRdb keeps it, with only in-frame sequences that have V and J called. A part of the clones is gone; compared with another copy, unresolved V genes explain less than half, and the rest is unexplained. The sample table records 70,000 to 90,000 clones; more than 75% of these occur just once. Roughly 8.7% of the sample goes to the ten largest clones. The sequencing used peripheral blood, collected on day 0 of AZD1222 vaccination. Source of these receptors: an adult in good health.

V and J are TRBV6-5 and TRBJ2-1; TRBD2 might be the D (7 bases). The V end was cut by 0 bases, the J end by 6 bases, with 15 bases between. This CDR3 is 16 amino acids long. CDR1 MNHEY and CDR2 SVGAGI come from the germline V gene. The CDR3 protein is CASSYSRGGRRNEQFF. CDR3 in DNA: TGTGCCAGCAGTTACTCCCGCGGGGGCCGTCGCAATGAGCAGTTCTTC.

The table lists this clone with a count of one. The J gene is TRBJ2-5, the V gene TRBV4-2; possibly TRBD2 for D (7 bases). The germline CDR1 and CDR2 sequences are LGHNA and YNFKEQ. Trimming cost V 0 bases and J 1 base, with 15 bases left between them. The CDR3 extends over 17 amino acids. CDR3 nucleotide sequence: TGTGCCAGCAGCCAAGATTATCGGAGGGGGGGCCAAGAGACCCAGTACTTC. It yields the protein CASSQDYRRGGQETQYF.

The CDR3 region is CASSLGANEQFF. The CDR3, as DNA: TGTGCCAGCAGCTTGGGAGCGAATGAGCAGTTCTTC. The V call is TRBV5-4, the J call TRBJ2-1; unclear D gene. The CDR3 length is 12 residues. Germline values: CDR1 SGHNT, CDR2 YYREEE (reference sequence). V shed 0 bases and J shed 7 bases, with 5 bases lying between them.

This clone was picked up a small number of times. This chain joins TRBV2 and TRBJ2-2; TRBD1 aligns across 9 bases. The ends lost 7 bases at V and 7 bases at J; junction bases unmatched: 4. Germline loops: CDR1 SNHLY, CDR2 FYNNEI. CDR3 size: 13 residues. The DNA of the CDR3 is TGTGCCAGCAACGGACAGGGGTTCGGGGAGCTGTTTTTT. Translation: CASNGQGFGELFF.

J is TRBJ1-6 and V is TRBV6-5; no firm D call. V lost 2 bases and J lost 7, with 15 bases in between. Germline loops: CDR1 MNHEY, CDR2 SVGAGI. The length of the CDR3 is 16 residues. CDR3: CASSYQSGVRNSPLHF. CDR3 DNA: TGTGCCAGCAGTTACCAGAGTGGCGTACGCAATTCACCCCTCCACTTT.

V is TRBV28 and J is TRBJ2-7; 8 bases are a match to TRBD2. The V segment lost 6 bases and the J segment 0 bases; nucleotides outside the gene matches: 7. CDR1 is MDHEN and CDR2 is SYDVKM in the germline V gene. CDR3 size: 15 residues. In DNA, the CDR3 is TGTGCCAGCAGACCGATAGCGGGACGCTCCTACGAGCAGTACTTC. The encoded protein is CASRPIAGRSYEQYF.

This clone appeared a single time. This sequence joins TRBV7-2 and TRBJ2-7; TRBD2 agrees at 10 bases. The trim removed 2 bases at V and 7 bases at J, leaving 8 bases unmatched. Germline lookup yields CDR1 SGHTA and CDR2 FQGNSA. CDR3 length: 15 residues. The CDR3 nucleotides read TGTGCCAGCAGCTTATCCATAGCGGGAGGTGGTGAGCAGTACTTC. Protein product: CASSLSIAGGGEQYF.